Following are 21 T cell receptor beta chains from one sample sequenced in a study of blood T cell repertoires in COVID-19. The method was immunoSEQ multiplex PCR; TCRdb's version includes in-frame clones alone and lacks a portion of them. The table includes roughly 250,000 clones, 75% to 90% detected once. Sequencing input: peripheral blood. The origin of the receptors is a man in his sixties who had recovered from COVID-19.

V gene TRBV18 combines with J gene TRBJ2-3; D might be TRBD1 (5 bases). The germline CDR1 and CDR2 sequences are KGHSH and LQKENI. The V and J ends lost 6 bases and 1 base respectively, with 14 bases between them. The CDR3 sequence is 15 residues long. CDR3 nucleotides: TGTGCCAGCTCTCTGACAGACCTTGGCACAGATACGCAGTATTTT. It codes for CASSLTDLGTDTQYF. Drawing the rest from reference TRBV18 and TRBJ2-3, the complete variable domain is NAGVMQNPRHLVRRRGQEARLRCSPMKGHSHVYWYRQLPEEGLKFMVYLQKENIIDESGMPKERFSAEFPKEGPSILRIQQVVRGDSAAYFCASSLTDLGTDTQYFGPGTRLTVL.

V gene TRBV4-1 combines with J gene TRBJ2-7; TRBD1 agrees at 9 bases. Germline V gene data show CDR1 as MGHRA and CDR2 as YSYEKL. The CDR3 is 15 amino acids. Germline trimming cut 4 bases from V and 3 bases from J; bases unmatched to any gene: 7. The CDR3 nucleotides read TGCGCCAGCAGCCGACACCGGGACAGGGACTACGAGCAGTACTTC. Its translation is CASSRHRDRDYEQYF.

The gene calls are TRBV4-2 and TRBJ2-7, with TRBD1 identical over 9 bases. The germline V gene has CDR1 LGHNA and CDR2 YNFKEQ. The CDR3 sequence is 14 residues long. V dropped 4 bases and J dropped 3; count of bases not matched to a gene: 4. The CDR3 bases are TGTGCCAGCAGCCTGGACAGGGGAAACTACGAGCAGTACTTC. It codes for CASSLDRGNYEQYF.

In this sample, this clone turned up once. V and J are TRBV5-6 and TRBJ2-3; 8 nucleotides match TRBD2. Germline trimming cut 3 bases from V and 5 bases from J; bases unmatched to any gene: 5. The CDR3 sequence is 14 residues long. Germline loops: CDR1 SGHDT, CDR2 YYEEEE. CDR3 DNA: TGTGCCAGCAGCTCCCGGGGGGGTAAAGATACGCAGTATTTT. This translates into CASSSRGGKDTQYF.

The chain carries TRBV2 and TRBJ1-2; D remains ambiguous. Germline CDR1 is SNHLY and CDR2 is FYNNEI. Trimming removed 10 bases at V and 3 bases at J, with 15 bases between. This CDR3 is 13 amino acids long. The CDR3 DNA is TGTGCCACCCGTTTTACAGACGACTATGGCTACACCTTC. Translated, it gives CATRFTDDYGYTF.

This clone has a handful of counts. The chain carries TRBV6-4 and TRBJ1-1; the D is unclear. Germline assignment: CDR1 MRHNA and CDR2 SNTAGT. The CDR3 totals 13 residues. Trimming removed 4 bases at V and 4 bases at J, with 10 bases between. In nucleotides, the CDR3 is TGTGCCAGCAGTGTGCGGACTGGCACTGAAGCTTTCTTT. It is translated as CASSVRTGTEAFF.

CDR3: CASSPSLQYSPLHF. As DNA, the CDR3 is TGTGCCAGCAGCCCCTCTTTACAGTATTCACCCCTCCACTTT. J is TRBJ1-6 and V is TRBV7-9; D remains ambiguous. Trimming stripped 5 bases from V and 8 bases from J, with 13 bases between. Germline-derived CDR1 and CDR2 are SEHNR and FQNEAQ (reference sequence). This CDR3 has 14 amino acids.

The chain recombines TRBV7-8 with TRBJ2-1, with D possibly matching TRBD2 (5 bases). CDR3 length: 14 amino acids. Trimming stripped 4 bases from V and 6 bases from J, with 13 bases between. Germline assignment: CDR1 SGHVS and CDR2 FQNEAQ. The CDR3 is CASSSGLLGNEQFF. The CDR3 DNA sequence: TGTGCCAGCAGCTCTGGACTCCTCGGCAATGAGCAGTTCTTC. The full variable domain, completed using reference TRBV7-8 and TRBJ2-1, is GAGVSQSPRYKVAKRGQDVALRCDPISGHVSLFWYQQALGQGPEFLTYFQNEAQLDKSGLPSDRFFAERPEGSVSTLKIQRTQQEDSAVYLCASSSGLLGNEQFFGPGTRLTVL.

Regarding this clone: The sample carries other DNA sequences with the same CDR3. In DNA form, the CDR3 reads TGTGCCAGTAGTATAGGGGGGCAGTATACAGATACGCAGTATTTT. It translates to CASSIGGQYTDTQYF. V gene TRBV19 combines with J gene TRBJ2-3; a possible D gene is TRBD1 (6 bases). V lost 1 base and J 3 bases, leaving 11 bases between the germline ends. This CDR3 comprises 15 residues. The V gene's germline CDR1 is LNHDA and CDR2 SQIVND (reference sequence).

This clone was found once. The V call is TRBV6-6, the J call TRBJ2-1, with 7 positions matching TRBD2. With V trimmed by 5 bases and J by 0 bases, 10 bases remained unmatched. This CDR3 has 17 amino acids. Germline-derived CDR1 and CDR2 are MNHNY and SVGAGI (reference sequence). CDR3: CASSRSSGVSSYNEQFF. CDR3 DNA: TGTGCCAGCAGTCGAAGCAGCGGGGTCAGCTCCTACAATGAGCAGTTCTTC.

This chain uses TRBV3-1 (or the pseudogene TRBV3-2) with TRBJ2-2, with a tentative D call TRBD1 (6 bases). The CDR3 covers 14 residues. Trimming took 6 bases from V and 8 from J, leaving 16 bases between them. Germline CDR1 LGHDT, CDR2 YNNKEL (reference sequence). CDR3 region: CASRIRQAVGELFF. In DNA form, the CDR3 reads TGTGCCAGCAGGATTCGACAGGCAGTTGGGGAGCTGTTTTTT.

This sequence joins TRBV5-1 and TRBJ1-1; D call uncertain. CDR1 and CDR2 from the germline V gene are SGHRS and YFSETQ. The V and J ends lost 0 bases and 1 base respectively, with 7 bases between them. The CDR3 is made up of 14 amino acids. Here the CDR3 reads CASSLESENTEAFF. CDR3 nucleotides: TGCGCCAGCAGCTTGGAGTCAGAGAACACTGAAGCTTTCTTT.

CDR3 nucleotides: TGCGCCAGCAGCTTTTCTTCGGGGAATAATTCACCCCTCCACTTT. It is translated as CASSFSSGNNSPLHF. The chain recombines TRBV5-1 with TRBJ1-6; D is undetermined. V was cut by 2 bases and J by 5 bases, with 11 bases left in between. The CDR3 runs 15 residues. Germline V CDR1 and CDR2: SGHRS, YFSETQ.

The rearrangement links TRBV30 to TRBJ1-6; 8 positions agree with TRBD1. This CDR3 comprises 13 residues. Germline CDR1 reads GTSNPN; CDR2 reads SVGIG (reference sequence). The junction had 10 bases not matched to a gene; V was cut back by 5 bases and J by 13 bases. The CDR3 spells CAWGGQARFPLHF. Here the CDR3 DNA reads TGTGCCTGGGGGGGACAGGCACGGTTCCCCCTCCACTTT.

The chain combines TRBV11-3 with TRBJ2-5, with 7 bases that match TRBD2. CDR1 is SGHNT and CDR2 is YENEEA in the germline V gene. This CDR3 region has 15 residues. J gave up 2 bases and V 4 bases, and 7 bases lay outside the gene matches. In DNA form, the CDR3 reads TGTGCCAGCAGCTCGGGACTATCTTCTCAAGAGACCCAGTACTTC. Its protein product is CASSSGLSSQETQYF.

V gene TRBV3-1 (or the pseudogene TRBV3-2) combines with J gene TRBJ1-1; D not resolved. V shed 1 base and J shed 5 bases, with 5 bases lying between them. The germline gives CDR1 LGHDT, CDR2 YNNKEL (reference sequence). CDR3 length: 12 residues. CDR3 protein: CASSQAVTEAFF. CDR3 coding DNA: TGTGCCAGCAGCCAAGCTGTTACTGAAGCTTTCTTT.

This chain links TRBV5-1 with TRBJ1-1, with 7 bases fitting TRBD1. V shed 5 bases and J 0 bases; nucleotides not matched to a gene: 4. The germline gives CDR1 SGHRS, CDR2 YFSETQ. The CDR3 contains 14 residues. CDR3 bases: TGCGCCAGCAGTCCCGGGACAGTGAACACTGAAGCTTTCTTT. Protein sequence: CASSPGTVNTEAFF.

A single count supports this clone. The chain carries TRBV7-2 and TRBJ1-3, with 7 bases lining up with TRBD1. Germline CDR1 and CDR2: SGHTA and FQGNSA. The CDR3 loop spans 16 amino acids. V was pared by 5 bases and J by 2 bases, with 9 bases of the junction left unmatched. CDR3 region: CASSPEDRPAGNTIYF. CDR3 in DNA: TGTGCCAGCAGCCCCGAGGACAGGCCGGCTGGAAACACCATATATTTT.

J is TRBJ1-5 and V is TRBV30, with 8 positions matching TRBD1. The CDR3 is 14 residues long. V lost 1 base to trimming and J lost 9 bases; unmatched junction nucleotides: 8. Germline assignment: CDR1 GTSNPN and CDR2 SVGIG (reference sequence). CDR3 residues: CAWSADRDRRPQHF. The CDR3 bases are TGTGCCTGGAGTGCGGACAGGGACCGGAGGCCCCAGCATTTT.

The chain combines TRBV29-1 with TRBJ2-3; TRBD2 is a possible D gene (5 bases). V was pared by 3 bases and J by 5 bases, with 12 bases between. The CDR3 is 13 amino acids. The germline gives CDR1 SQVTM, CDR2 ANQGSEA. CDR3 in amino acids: CSVEVAGGDTQYF. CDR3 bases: TGCAGCGTTGAGGTGGCCGGAGGAGATACGCAGTATTTT.

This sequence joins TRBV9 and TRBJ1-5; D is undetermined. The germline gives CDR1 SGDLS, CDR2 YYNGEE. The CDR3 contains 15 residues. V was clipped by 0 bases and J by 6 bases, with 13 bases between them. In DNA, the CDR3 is TGTGCCAGCAGCGTAGGAGGGTTCGGCGGTCAGCCCCAGCATTTT. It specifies CASSVGGFGGQPQHF.